Sequencing of this T cell receptor (beta chain) was carried out in a study of shared clonotypes between healthy human individuals. Per germline, CDR1 SEHNR and CDR2 FQNEAQ (reference sequence). The CDR3 consists of 14 residues. Generated by immunoSEQ multiplex PCR, the TCRdb table keeps only in-frame clones and is missing some. Of 520,000 or so clones in the sample, 70% to 80% were seen once. The clonotype comes from a woman in her 40s in good health. Some clones in this sample may be carry-over from other donors' samples. The J gene is TRBJ2-5, the V gene TRBV7-9, with 8 bases matching TRBD2. The DNA end lines up better with TRBJ2-7; the J call may be wrong. Sequenced sample: PBMCs. The DNA of the CDR3 is TGTGCCAGCAGCTTAGGGGGACTAGCCTACGAGCAGTACTTC. It yields the protein CASSLGGLAYEQYF.